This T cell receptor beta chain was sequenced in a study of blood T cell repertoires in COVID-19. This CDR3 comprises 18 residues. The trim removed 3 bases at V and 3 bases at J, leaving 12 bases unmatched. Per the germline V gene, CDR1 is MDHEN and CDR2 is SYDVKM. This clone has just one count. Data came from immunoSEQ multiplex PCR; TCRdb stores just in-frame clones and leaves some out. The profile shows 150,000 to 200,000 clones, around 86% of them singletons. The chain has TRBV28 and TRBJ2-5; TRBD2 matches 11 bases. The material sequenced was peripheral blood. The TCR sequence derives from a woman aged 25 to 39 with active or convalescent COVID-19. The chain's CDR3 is CASSFGLGTSGSKETQYF. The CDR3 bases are TGTGCCAGCAGTTTCGGTTTGGGTACTAGCGGGAGTAAAGAGACCCAGTACTTC.